One and the same sample provided the 22 T cell receptor beta chains below, sequenced in a study of T-cell reconstitution after alpha-beta-depleted transplantation in children. For TCRbeta, the library was prepared with unique molecular identifiers. MiXCR, applied by TCRdb to the PCR reads, yields one record per CDR3 protein. The sample holds some 130,000 distinct CDR3 sequences, 8.5% to 10% seen once. Sample: PBMCs, mostly from graft donor cells, taken 180 days after TCRalphabeta/CD19-depleted stem cell transplant. The receptors were sampled from a girl in the first two years of life who had a stem cell transplant for combined immunodeficiency, so the T cells may come from the graft donor.

This chain joins TRBV9 and TRBJ2-2; D remains ambiguous. The CDR3 has 15 amino acids. Germline CDR1 and CDR2: SGDLS and YYNGEE. Trimming pared 2 bases from V and 0 bases from J, leaving 8 bases between. CDR3 sequence (DNA): TGTGCCAGCAGCGTCGGACCGGCGAACACCGGGGAGCTGTTTTTT. This sequence encodes CASSVGPANTGELFF.

The V call is TRBV20-1, the J call TRBJ2-3; possible D gene TRBD2, 6 bases. This CDR3 has 13 residues. Deletions cut 6 bases from V and 5 bases from J, with 15 bases between. CDR1 and CDR2 from the germline V gene are DFQATT and SNEGSKA (reference sequence). Here the CDR3 reads CSADSVGGDTQYF. CDR3 nucleotide sequence: TGCAGTGCAGACTCTGTGGGAGGAGATACGCAGTATTTT.

By proportion, this clonotype is medium-sized. The chain uses TRBV27 and TRBJ2-1, with D perhaps being TRBD1 or TRBD2 (5 bases each). V lost 2 bases, J lost 8 bases, and 16 bases lay in between. There are 15 residues in the CDR3. Germline V lookup: CDR1 MNHEY, CDR2 SMNVEV (reference sequence). The CDR3 reads CASSLSRGDVDEQFF. The CDR3 DNA follows: TGTGCCAGCAGTTTAAGTCGAGGGGACGTGGATGAGCAGTTCTTC.

V is TRBV18 and J is TRBJ2-7; D remains unclear. This CDR3 comprises 13 residues. V gave up 3 bases and J gave up 6 bases, with 12 bases separating them. Per the germline V gene, CDR1 is KGHSH and CDR2 is LQKENI. CDR3 DNA: TGTGCCAGCTCACCGGAACCTGCAGGCGAGCAGTACTTC. Amino acid sequence: CASSPEPAGEQYF.

The V gene is TRBV12-3 or TRBV12-4, the J gene TRBJ2-2, with 9 bases aligning to TRBD2. Trimming cost V 10 bases and J 4 bases; bases outside gene matches: 10. The CDR3 consists of 15 residues. CDR3 residues: CATDRAGGATGELFF. Written as DNA, the CDR3 is TGTGCCACAGACAGAGCGGGGGGTGCCACCGGGGAGCTGTTTTTT.

A few counts support this clonotype. The chain couples TRBV5-1 to TRBJ2-7; possibly TRBD2 for D (5 bases). The CDR3 spans 14 residues. CDR1 and CDR2 (germline): SGHRS, YFSETQ. V lost 5 bases to trimming and J lost 5 bases, with 17 bases between them. The CDR3 loop is CASSFPARENEQYF. CDR3 nucleotides: TGCGCCAGCAGTTTCCCGGCGAGGGAAAACGAGCAGTACTTC.

This clonotype turned up a few times. The chain recombines TRBV30 with TRBJ2-7; D tentatively fits TRBD1 or TRBD2 (5 bases each). CDR1 is GTSNPN and CDR2 is SVGIG in the germline V gene (reference sequence). CDR3 length: 15 amino acids. Trimming removed 0 bases at V and 2 bases at J, with 14 bases between. Written as DNA, the CDR3 is TGTGCCTGGAGTGTACCGGGGCAGATCACCTACGAGCAGTACTTC. Translated: CAWSVPGQITYEQYF.

V usage is TRBV9 and J usage is TRBJ2-1; no firm D call. This CDR3 spans 16 amino acids. With 0 bases removed from V and 2 bases from J, the gap between germline ends came to 12 bases. The V gene's germline CDR1 is SGDLS and CDR2 YYNGEE. The CDR3 is CASSVEVGGAYNEQFF. As DNA, the CDR3 is TGTGCCAGCAGCGTAGAAGTTGGCGGAGCCTACAATGAGCAGTTCTTC.

The chain combines TRBV18 with TRBJ2-3; tentatively, D is TRBD2 (6 bases). Germline loops: CDR1 KGHSH, CDR2 LQKENI. The length of the CDR3 is 15 residues. The V gene lost 3 bases and the J gene lost 2 bases, with 12 bases spanning the gap. DNA for the CDR3: TGTGCCAGCTCACCTCTAGCGCGCTACACAGATACGCAGTATTTT. Its translation: CASSPLARYTDTQYF.

This clonotype was detected only a few times. The chain recombines TRBV10-3 with TRBJ2-2, with 7 bases that match TRBD2. Trimming cost V 8 bases and J 5 bases; bases outside gene matches: 5. CDR1 and CDR2 from the germline V gene are ENHRY and SYGVKD. The CDR3 loop spans 13 amino acids. The DNA for the CDR3 is TGTGCCATCGGGCGGGAGCGTACCGGGGAGCTGTTTTTT. Amino acids: CAIGRERTGELFF.

In nucleotides, the CDR3 is TGTGCCAGCAGTAGGGGTGTGGACTGCGAGCAGTACTTC. This codes for CASSRGVDCEQYF. The rearrangement uses TRBV12-3 or TRBV12-4 and TRBJ2-7; D could derive from TRBD1 or TRBD2 (5 bases each). The V gene lost 5 bases and the J gene lost 6 bases, with 14 bases spanning the gap. The CDR3 length is 13 residues.

This sequence joins TRBV20-1 and TRBJ2-7, with 10 nucleotides matching TRBD2. The junction had 7 bases not matched to a gene; V was cut back by 2 bases and J by 6 bases. CDR1 is DFQATT and CDR2 is SNEGSKA in the germline V gene (reference sequence). The CDR3 has 14 amino acids. CDR3 sequence (DNA): TGCAGTGCTAGAACTGTACTAGCGGGACTCGAGCAGTACTTC. As protein: CSARTVLAGLEQYF.

The chain links TRBV7-2 to TRBJ2-7; the D gene is possibly TRBD1 (6 bases). V gave up 5 bases and J gave up 12 bases, with 14 bases separating them. The CDR3 covers 11 residues. Germline V gives CDR1 SGHTA, CDR2 FQGNSA. Written as DNA, the CDR3 is TGTGCCAGCAGCCTTTACAGGGACCCGTACTTC. Protein sequence: CASSLYRDPYF.

This clonotype appeared many times. J is TRBJ2-5 and V is TRBV7-9, with D perhaps TRBD1 or TRBD2 (5 bases each). The CDR3 consists of 13 residues. Looked up from germline, CDR1 is SEHNR and CDR2 is FQNEAQ (reference sequence). V was trimmed by 1 base and J by 10 bases, leaving 13 bases between them. CDR3 nucleotides: TGTGCCAGCAGCTTAGGAGGGGTCTCTAACCAGTACTTC. This sequence encodes CASSLGGVSNQYF.

This clonotype has only a few counts. The chain employs TRBV7-2 and TRBJ2-1; TRBD2 matches at 16 bases. CDR3 length: 18 residues. V lost 2 bases and J lost 4; bases outside the gene matches: 5. CDR1 SGHTA and CDR2 FQGNSA come from the germline V gene. The CDR3 loop is CASSLPGLAGGQYNEQFF. The CDR3 DNA follows: TGTGCCAGCAGCTTACCGGGACTAGCGGGGGGGCAGTACAATGAGCAGTTCTTC.

This clonotype was counted between two and nine times. J is TRBJ2-7 and V is TRBV20-1; perhaps D is TRBD1 or TRBD2 (6 bases each). Germline CDR1 reads DFQATT; CDR2 reads SNEGSKA (reference sequence). V lost 1 base and J lost 3, with 19 bases in between. CDR3 length: 16 amino acids. The CDR3 bases are TGCAGTGCTAGAGGGACAGAGGAACGGGGGCGCTACGAGCAGTACTTC. This translates into CSARGTEERGRYEQYF.

This clonotype was observed a handful of times. V gene TRBV29-1 combines with J gene TRBJ2-5; D possibly corresponds to TRBD1 (5 bases). This CDR3 comprises 12 residues. CDR1 is SQVTM and CDR2 is ANQGSEA in the germline V gene. V lost 4 bases and J 4 bases, leaving 10 bases between the germline ends. CDR3: CSVVSTGETQYF. DNA of the CDR3: TGCAGCGTTGTCTCCACAGGAGAGACCCAGTACTTC. Together with reference TRBV29-1 and TRBJ2-5, the CDR3 gives the full variable domain: SAVISQKPSRDICQRGTSLTIQCQVDSQVTMMFWYRQQPGQSLTLIATANQGSEATYESGFVIDKFPISRPNLTFSTLTVSNMSPEDSSIYLCSVVSTGETQYFGPGTRLLVL.

As regards this clonotype: One end of the junction varies from germline; a read error may be responsible. The chain carries TRBV5-1 and TRBJ1-1; the match to TRBD1 covers 10 bases. Germline assignment: CDR1 SGHRS and CDR2 YFSETQ. CDR3 length: 18 amino acids. CDR3 in DNA: TGCGCCAGCAGTTTGGCTGGACAGGGGGTCCCCTCTAACACTGAAGCTTTCTTT. Amino acid sequence: CASSLAGQGVPSNTEAFF.

By sample fraction, this clonotype is medium-sized. The chain joins TRBV20-1 to TRBJ2-7; D may be TRBD1 (6 bases). Trimming shortened V by 3 bases and J by 3 bases, and 18 bases separated the two germline ends. The CDR3 contains 15 residues. The germline V gene encodes CDR1 DFQATT and CDR2 SNEGSKA (reference sequence). DNA of the CDR3: TGCAGTGCTAGGGATCCTACCGGGACACTCTACGAGCAGTACTTC. It encodes CSARDPTGTLYEQYF.

The chain has TRBV29-1 and TRBJ1-1; 7 bases line up with TRBD1. V trimming: 6 bases; J trimming: 3 bases; junction bases outside the gene matches: 4. CDR1 SQVTM and CDR2 ANQGSEA come from the germline V gene. The CDR3 is 12 residues long. CDR3 region: CSVTQGDTEAFF. Here the CDR3 DNA reads TGCAGCGTCACCCAGGGGGACACTGAAGCTTTCTTT.

This clonotype was counted a few times. The V and J genes are TRBV5-1 and TRBJ2-7; possibly TRBD2 for D (6 bases). With 1 base removed from V and 5 bases from J, the gap between germline ends came to 16 bases. In germline, CDR1 is SGHRS, CDR2 YFSETQ. The CDR3 is 15 amino acids. CDR3 loop: CASSLSSFTGDEQYF. CDR3 in DNA: TGCGCCAGCAGCTTGAGTAGCTTTACGGGGGACGAGCAGTACTTC.

This clonotype was seen a few times. The chain is built from TRBV7-8 and TRBJ1-5; D is unresolved. Germline assignment: CDR1 SGHVS and CDR2 FQNEAQ. V lost 2 bases and J 8 bases, leaving 13 bases between the germline ends. The CDR3 sequence is 14 residues long. The CDR3 loop is CASSLLKHTEPQHF. CDR3 DNA: TGTGCCAGCAGCTTACTAAAGCATACCGAGCCCCAGCATTTT.